One and the same sample provided the 10 T cell receptor beta chains below, sequenced in a study of T cells in localized non-small cell lung cancer. Libraries were prepared by immunoSEQ multiplex PCR; TCRdb keeps only in-frame clonotypes and omits some of them. This sample has approximately 4,500 clones, with about 92% found just once. The source was peripheral blood, collected before any cancer treatment. The receptors derive from a woman aged 35 to 69 with stage I lung adenocarcinoma.

This chain joins TRBV4-2 and TRBJ2-2; D may correspond to TRBD1 or TRBD2 (5 bases each). The CDR3 totals 19 residues. Per the germline V gene, CDR1 is LGHNA and CDR2 is YNFKEQ. With 1 base removed from V and 2 bases from J, the gap between germline ends came to 20 bases. As DNA, the CDR3 is TGTGCCAGCAGCCAAGTACCCTGGTTCCGGGACGGAAACACCGGGGAGCTGTTTTTT. It is translated as CASSQVPWFRDGNTGELFF.

The V call is TRBV29-1, the J call TRBJ2-5; D not certain. V lost 0 bases, J lost 1 base, and 18 bases lay in between. Germline-derived CDR1 and CDR2 are SQVTM and ANQGSEA. The CDR3 is made up of 17 amino acids. In DNA, the CDR3 is TGCAGCGTTGAAGATGGAGCTTGGCCAGCCTCCCAAGAGACCCAGTACTTC. Translated: CSVEDGAWPASQETQYF.

J is TRBJ2-5 and V is TRBV30; 9 bases match TRBD1. The CDR3 loop spans 13 amino acids. Germline V lookup: CDR1 GTSNPN, CDR2 SVGIG (reference sequence). The ends lost 3 bases at V and 9 bases at J; junction bases unmatched: 8. Written as DNA, the CDR3 is TGTGCCTGGAGGGGGGACAGGGAAGGTGCCCAGTACTTC. Encoded protein: CAWRGDREGAQYF.

V gene TRBV11-3 combines with J gene TRBJ2-7; 9 nucleotides align to TRBD2. V shed 0 bases, J shed 6 bases, and the junction held 9 bases outside the gene matches. In germline, CDR1 is SGHNT, CDR2 YENEEA. The CDR3 has 16 residues. The CDR3 is CASSLDRSGRPREQYF. The CDR3 DNA follows: TGTGCCAGCAGCTTAGATAGGAGCGGGAGGCCCCGCGAGCAGTACTTC.

V is TRBV7-8 and J is TRBJ2-1; 10 bases map to TRBD2. V was pared by 2 bases and J by 7 bases, with 11 bases of the junction left unmatched. Per germline, CDR1 SGHVS and CDR2 FQNEAQ. This CDR3 is 17 amino acids long. The CDR3: CASSLPSSGRLTNEQFF. The CDR3 DNA is TGTGCCAGCAGCTTACCCTCTAGCGGGAGACTCACAAATGAGCAGTTCTTC.

This rearrangement joins TRBV7-9 to TRBJ1-2; 9 bases agree with TRBD1. The CDR3 is 16 amino acids. Germline CDR1 reads SEHNR; CDR2 reads FQNEAQ (reference sequence). With V trimmed by 5 bases and J by 2 bases, 9 bases remained unmatched. CDR3 residues: CASSPQGQGANYGYTF. In DNA, the CDR3 is TGTGCCAGCAGCCCCCAGGGACAGGGAGCGAACTATGGCTACACCTTC. The full variable domain, completed using reference TRBV7-9 and TRBJ1-2, is DTGVSQNPRHKITKRGQNVTFRCDPISEHNRLYWYRQTLGQGPEFLTYFQNEAQLEKSRLLSDRFSAERPKGSFSTLEIQRTEQGDSAMYLCASSPQGQGANYGYTFGSGTRLTVV.

This clone is a singleton in its sample. This chain uses TRBV30 with TRBJ1-1, with D possibly being TRBD1 (5 bases). Germline V gene data show CDR1 as GTSNPN and CDR2 as SVGIG (reference sequence). The CDR3 extends over 14 amino acids. V dropped 3 bases and J dropped 4 bases, with 15 bases sitting between them. The CDR3 region is CAWSRDGGVTEAFF. CDR3 bases: TGTGCCTGGAGCCGGGACGGAGGGGTCACTGAAGCTTTCTTT.

This clone occurred a few times. The chain is built from TRBV29-1 and TRBJ2-7; D not certain. V gave up 5 bases and J gave up 2 bases, with 10 bases separating them. The length of the CDR3 is 12 residues. CDR1 is SQVTM, CDR2 ANQGSEA, per germline. The chain's CDR3 is CSVSDATYEQYF. CDR3 sequence (DNA): TGCAGCGTTTCGGACGCAACCTACGAGCAGTACTTC.

The V gene is TRBV6-5, the J gene TRBJ2-1, with D perhaps given as TRBD1 or TRBD2 (5 bases each). Trimming removed 5 bases from V and 7 bases from J, with 15 bases in between. Per germline, CDR1 MNHEY and CDR2 SVGAGI. This CDR3 spans 14 amino acids. For the CDR3, the DNA is TGTGCCAGCAGTAAATCCGGGACCGCGAATGAGCAGTTCTTC. It yields the protein CASSKSGTANEQFF.

The table lists this clone with a few counts. The gene calls are TRBV6-5 and TRBJ1-5, with D possibly being TRBD1 (5 bases). CDR3 length equals 14 residues. Germline CDR1 MNHEY, CDR2 SVGAGI. V was pared by 5 bases and J by 1 base, with 9 bases between. For the CDR3, the DNA is TGTGCCAGCAGTAGAGGGGACAGCAATCAGCCCCAGCATTTT. Translating gives CASSRGDSNQPQHF.